The rows below give T cell receptor beta chains drawn from one sample of a study of control samples from healthy donors and cancer patients. Sequencing was performed with immunoSEQ multiplex PCR; in TCRdb, only in-frame clones are kept and a portion is missing. The top ten clones hold around 0.91% of a sample with 45,000 to 70,000 clones, roughly 90% of them seen once. The specimen sequenced was PBMCs. The origin of the receptors is a man aged 30 to 45 with colorectal cancer. CDR3s include the opening cysteine and the closing phenylalanine or tryptophan. Each record gives: CDR3 length, V gene, J gene, D gene, clone size, CDR3 DNA, CDR3 protein. The D gene is left open where the match is weak. Some rows have no size entry. The others give once, few or many, or a class for an expanded clone.

length: 14; V: TRBV7-9; J: TRBJ2-3; D: NA; size: NA; DNA: TGTGCCAGCAGCTTGACATCTAGCACAGATACGCAGTATTTT; CDR3: CASSLTSSTDTQYF
length: 16; V: TRBV9; J: TRBJ2-3; D: TRBD2; size: NA; DNA: TGTGCCAGCACCCAATCTAGCGGGGGGGCCTTAGATACGCAGTATTTT; CDR3: CASTQSSGGALDTQYF
length: 14; V: TRBV30; J: TRBJ1-3; D: NA; size: NA; DNA: TGTGCCTGGAGCCGGGGGCTCTCTGGAAACACCATATATTTT; CDR3: CAWSRGLSGNTIYF
length: 15; V: TRBV6-2/TRBV6-3; J: TRBJ2-3; D: NA; size: NA; DNA: TGTGCCAGCAGTTACTCGCCGGTTGGGTCAGATACGCAGTATTTT; CDR3: CASSYSPVGSDTQYF
length: 14; V: TRBV13; J: TRBJ2-7; D: TRBD1; size: NA; DNA: TGTGCCAGCAGCTTGCGGACAGGGGGTTACGAGCAGTACTTC; CDR3: CASSLRTGGYEQYF
length: 13; V: TRBV5-4; J: TRBJ1-1; D: TRBD1; size: NA; DNA: TGTGCCAGCAGCGGGGGGGGACAGGGTACAGCTTTCTTT; CDR3: CASSGGGQGTAFF
length: 16; V: TRBV7-8; J: TRBJ2-6; D: NA; size: NA; DNA: TGTGCCAGCAGCCGACGGGAACGCTCTGGGGCCAACGTCCTGACTTTC; CDR3: CASSRRERSGANVLTF
length: 12; V: TRBV12-3/TRBV12-4; J: TRBJ1-1; D: NA; size: NA; DNA: TGTGCCAGCAGTTTCTTAGGGACTGAAGCTTTCTTT; CDR3: CASSFLGTEAFF
length: 17; V: TRBV6-1; J: TRBJ2-4; D: TRBD2; size: NA; DNA: TGTGCCAGCAGTGAAGCTAGCGGGGGGGCCGCCAAAAACATTCAGTACTTC; CDR3: CASSEASGGAAKNIQYF
length: 15; V: TRBV5-1; J: TRBJ1-4; D: NA; size: NA; DNA: TGCGCCAGCAGTCGGCAGGCCGACAGGAACGAAAAACTGTTTTTT; CDR3: CASSRQADRNEKLFF
length: 13; V: TRBV6-2/TRBV6-3; J: TRBJ2-7; D: NA; size: NA; DNA: TGTGCCAGCAGTTACCTTCACTCCTACGAGCAGTACTTC; CDR3: CASSYLHSYEQYF
length: 19; V: TRBV11-2; J: TRBJ2-1; D: TRBD2; size: NA; DNA: TGTGCCAGCAGCCGGCCCGGGACTAGAAGTTTCGTCTCCTACAATGAGCAGTTCTTC; CDR3: CASSRPGTRSFVSYNEQFF
length: 14; V: TRBV2; J: TRBJ1-4; D: TRBD1; size: NA; DNA: TGTGCCAGCAGGAGGGACAGAGCGAATGAAAAACTGTTTTTT; CDR3: CASRRDRANEKLFF
length: 21; V: TRBV27; J: TRBJ2-2; D: TRBD1; size: NA; DNA: TGTGCCAGCAGTTTATCCCCGGGCAGGGGGCCTACCCCGCGGATCACCGGGGAGCTGTTTTTT; CDR3: CASSLSPGRGPTPRITGELFF
length: 18; V: TRBV27; J: TRBJ2-1; D: TRBD2; size: NA; DNA: TGTGCCAGCAGTTTCAGACTAGCGGGGGGGCAATCCTACAATGAGCAGTTCTTC; CDR3: CASSFRLAGGQSYNEQFF
length: 14; V: TRBV19; J: TRBJ1-1; D: NA; size: NA; DNA: TGTGCCAGTAGAAAAAGGGACCAGAACACTGAAGCTTTCTTT; CDR3: CASRKRDQNTEAFF
length: 14; V: TRBV7-9; J: TRBJ2-7; D: NA; size: NA; DNA: TGTGCCAGCAGCCCGGTGGTCAGCTCCTACGAGCAGTACTTC; CDR3: CASSPVVSSYEQYF
length: 13; V: TRBV10-3; J: TRBJ2-7; D: TRBD2; size: NA; DNA: TGTGCCATCAGTGAGTCTTTGCTAGCGGACTCTTTATTC; CDR3: CAISESLLADSLF
length: 15; V: TRBV10-2; J: TRBJ2-2; D: TRBD2; size: NA; DNA: TGCGCCAGCAGTGCAAGCGGGGGGGAGACCGGGGAGCTGTTTTTT; CDR3: CASSASGGETGELFF
length: 16; V: TRBV9; J: TRBJ1-3; D: TRBD1; size: NA; DNA: TGTGCCAGCAGCCACGACCGGGACAGGTCGATGAGCACCATATATTTT; CDR3: CASSHDRDRSMSTIYF
length: 14; V: TRBV2; J: TRBJ1-1; D: NA; size: NA; DNA: TGTGCCAGCAGTGGAGGGGTCAGGAGAACTGAAGCTTTCTTT; CDR3: CASSGGVRRTEAFF
length: 14; V: TRBV5-8; J: TRBJ1-4; D: NA; size: NA; DNA: TGTGCCAGCAGGCGACTTGCAACTAATGAAAAACTGTTTTTT; CDR3: CASRRLATNEKLFF
length: 17; V: TRBV4-1; J: TRBJ1-1; D: NA; size: NA; DNA: TGCGCCAGCAGCCAAGATTTGAGAAACAGACCGAACACTGAAGCTTTCTTT; CDR3: CASSQDLRNRPNTEAFF
length: 18; V: TRBV27; J: TRBJ2-2; D: NA; size: NA; DNA: TGTGCCAGCAGTTTGTACGGGACCCCTCTTCCGAACACCGGGGAGCTGTTTTTT; CDR3: CASSLYGTPLPNTGELFF
length: 14; V: TRBV6-6; J: TRBJ1-1; D: TRBD1; size: NA; DNA: TGTGCCAGCAGTTACGTGGGACAGCGGACTGAAGCTTTCTTT; CDR3: CASSYVGQRTEAFF
length: 16; V: TRBV6-5; J: TRBJ2-1; D: NA; size: NA; DNA: TGTGCCAGCAGTTACGTAGGGGGGGGCTCCTACAATGAGCAGTTCTTC; CDR3: CASSYVGGGSYNEQFF
length: 16; V: TRBV12-5; J: TRBJ1-2; D: NA; size: NA; DNA: TGTGCTAGTGGTCTTTCCTCAGGGGCCGGAAACTATGGCTACACCTTC; CDR3: CASGLSSGAGNYGYTF
length: 15; V: TRBV15; J: TRBJ2-3; D: NA; size: NA; DNA: TGTGCCACCAGCAGAAGTGGGCTCGGCACAGATACGCAGTATTTT; CDR3: CATSRSGLGTDTQYF
length: 14; V: TRBV5-4; J: TRBJ2-1; D: TRBD2; size: NA; DNA: TGTGCCAGCAGCCGGGAAGCGGGGGTGGATGAGCAGTTCTTC; CDR3: CASSREAGVDEQFF
length: 12; V: TRBV11-2; J: TRBJ2-5; D: NA; size: NA; DNA: TGTGCCAGCAGCTTAAGCTCAGAGACCCAGTACTTC; CDR3: CASSLSSETQYF
length: 13; V: TRBV5-1; J: TRBJ2-2; D: NA; size: NA; DNA: TGCGCCAGCAGCAGCACTAGCACCGGGGAGCTGTTTTTT; CDR3: CASSSTSTGELFF
length: 14; V: TRBV29-1; J: TRBJ2-5; D: NA; size: NA; DNA: TGCAGCGTTGAAGATTGGAGGGGGCGGGAGACCCAGTACTTC; CDR3: CSVEDWRGRETQYF
length: 16; V: TRBV4-3; J: TRBJ2-1; D: NA; size: NA; DNA: TGCGCCAGCAGCCAGGGGGGAGCGGCCCTGTATGATGAGCAGTTCTTC; CDR3: CASSQGGAALYDEQFF
length: 12; V: TRBV2; J: TRBJ1-6; D: NA; size: NA; DNA: TGTGCCAGCCTTGGGGCGGATTCACCCCTCCACTTT; CDR3: CASLGADSPLHF
length: 14; V: TRBV5-5; J: TRBJ2-5; D: TRBD2; size: NA; DNA: TGTGCCAGCAGCTCGTCTAGCGGGGAAGAGACCCAGTACTTC; CDR3: CASSSSSGEETQYF
length: 14; V: TRBV6-4; J: TRBJ1-4; D: TRBD1; size: NA; DNA: TGTGCCAGCACCACCACAGGGGGCGGTGAAAAACTGTTTTTT; CDR3: CASTTTGGGEKLFF
length: 15; V: TRBV18; J: TRBJ1-3; D: NA; size: NA; DNA: TGTGCCAGCTCACCTTATGAGAGCTCTGGAAACACCATATATTTT; CDR3: CASSPYESSGNTIYF
length: 14; V: TRBV2; J: TRBJ1-2; D: NA; size: once; DNA: TGTGCCAGCACGATTAGCAGGGAGGTAAATGGCTACACCTTC; CDR3: CASTISREVNGYTF
length: 12; V: TRBV27; J: TRBJ2-7; D: NA; size: NA; DNA: TGTGCCAGCAGTCCTCCCTCCTACGAGCAGTACTTC; CDR3: CASSPPSYEQYF
length: 15; V: TRBV11-3; J: TRBJ1-2; D: NA; size: NA; DNA: TGTGCCAGCAGCTTCCACAGGGTACATCTCTATGGCTACACCTTC; CDR3: CASSFHRVHLYGYTF
length: 14; V: TRBV5-4; J: TRBJ2-5; D: NA; size: NA; DNA: TGTGCCAGCAGCCCTGGAGGGGTAAGGGAGACCCAGTACTTC; CDR3: CASSPGGVRETQYF